A selection of T cell receptor beta chains follows, all from one sample in a study of T cell changes during pregnancy in multiple sclerosis. Assay used: immunoSEQ multiplex PCR; TCRdb lists only in-frame clones, some missing. The table has approximately 66,000 clones, about 91% seen once. The source was CD8+ T cells from peripheral blood mononuclear cells, collected before pregnancy. These receptors all come from a female donor with multiple sclerosis, enrolled in a pregnancy study. CDR3s include the opening cysteine and the closing phenylalanine or tryptophan. The D gene is left open where the match is weak. The size entry is marked missing in some rows and otherwise reads once, few, many or a size class.

NA NA TRBJ1-2 TRBV14 TGTGCCAGCAGCCAGGGGCAACGCTATGGCTACACCTTC CASSQGQRYGYTF
NA NA TRBJ1-4 TRBV6-5 TGTGCCAGCGGTATACGGGGTAGGGAAAAACTGTTTTTT CASGIRGREKLFF
NA NA TRBJ1-1 TRBV6-4 TGTGCCAGCCGGTCTCTTCGAGGTGAAGCTTTCTTT CASRSLRGEAFF
NA NA TRBJ2-2 TRBV9 TGTGCCAGCAGCGCCCGACCCGGGGTAGCCGGGGAGCTGTTTTTT CASSARPGVAGELFF
NA NA TRBJ2-7 TRBV13 TGTGCCAGCAGCTTATCGGGCAGGGCGCGTCGCGAGCAGTACTTC CASSLSGRARREQYF
NA NA TRBJ2-3 TRBV7-6 TGTGCCAGCAGCTTAGGCGGAAACACAGATACGCAGTATTTT CASSLGGNTDTQYF
NA NA TRBJ1-6 TRBV4-1 TGCGCCAGCAGACCTATAGGGGGAGGGGGAAGATCACCCCTCCACTTT CASRPIGGGGRSPLHF
NA NA TRBJ1-5 TRBV5-6 TGTGCCAGCAGCTCCGGTAGCAATCAGCCCCAGCATTTT CASSSGSNQPQHF
once NA TRBJ2-3 TRBV5-4 TGTGCCAGCAGCTTTCTACTAGATACGCAGTATTTT CASSFLLDTQYF
NA NA TRBJ2-3 TRBV6-1 TGTGCCAGCAGTGAAGCGCTGGGAGGCACAGATACGCAGTATTTT CASSEALGGTDTQYF
NA TRBD2 TRBJ2-5 TRBV4-1 TGCGCCAGCACCGCGGGAGACCCACAAGAGACCCAGTACTTC CASTAGDPQETQYF
medium-sized TRBD1 TRBJ2-7 TRBV19 TGTGCCAGTAGTATTATGTCAGGGGGTGTTTACGAGCAGTACTTC CASSIMSGGVYEQYF
once NA TRBJ1-2 TRBV15 TGTGCCACCAGCAGTCCAGGGCATTCTAACTATGGCTACACCTTC CATSSPGHSNYGYTF
NA NA TRBJ1-1 TRBV29-1 TGCAGCGTTGAAGATAAGGGGGATGAAGCTTTCTTT CSVEDKGDEAFF
NA TRBD1 TRBJ1-1 TRBV5-1 TGCGCCAGCCGTAAACCGGGACAGTGGGACCCTGAAGCTTTCTTT CASRKPGQWDPEAFF
NA TRBD2 TRBJ2-1 TRBV7-6 TGTGCCAGCAGCGCATTCCTAGCGGGGGGGCGGAATGAGCAGTTCTTC CASSAFLAGGRNEQFF
NA TRBD2 TRBJ2-5 TRBV6-5 TGTGCCACCCAAGATAGCGGGGGGATTTGGGAGACCCAGTACTTC CATQDSGGIWETQYF
NA NA TRBJ2-3 TRBV27 TGTGCCAGCAGTTTTGACACCACAGATACGCAGTATTTT CASSFDTTDTQYF
NA NA TRBJ2-5 TRBV13 TGTGCCAGCAGCCTAGGTTGGGGGGAGCAAGAGACCCAGTACTTC CASSLGWGEQETQYF
NA NA TRBJ2-7 TRBV7-9 TGTGCCAGCAGACACAGGGACTCCTACGAGCAGTACTTC CASRHRDSYEQYF
large TRBD1 TRBJ1-5 TRBV10-3 TGTGCCACCGCTACAGGGGATAGCAATCAGCCCCAGCATTTT CATATGDSNQPQHF
NA NA TRBJ2-6 TRBV6-1 TGTGCCAGCAGTGAAACCCACCTACAGGGAGCTGGGGCCAACGTCCTGACTTTC CASSETHLQGAGANVLTF